This entry features one TCR beta chain sequence. Its specific antigen is unknown. No much larger clone is present one base from it, and per-base qualities are unavailable. Counted from cysteine to phenylalanine, this CDR3 has 17 amino acids. Only the CDR3 portion is preserved as DNA: 51 bases, with reading frame beginning at the first base. Here V drops 7 bases and J drops 9 bases, and the junction holds 21 bases not matched to any gene. As encoded in the germline V gene, CDR1 is MGHDK while CDR2 is SYGVNS. The data are from a study of shared clonotypes between healthy human individuals (dated by TCRdb to the early 2020s). Broadly, across the study: The cohort comprised two women and a few men aged 18 to 49 years. For each donor, three plates each were used for CD4 naive and CD4 memory, two plates were used for CD8 naive, and one plate was used for CD8 memory. Blood TCR repertoires of about 5 healthy adults were deeply sequenced to estimate repertoire size and the extent of clonotype sharing between individuals. To increase sequencing depth and limit assay-specific biases, different laboratories used diverse techniques to prepare libraries and sequence TCR repertoires. Each donor's leukapheresis produced roughly between roughly 0.85 and 9.5 billion PBMCs. Paper-wide results and their limitations: The genetic and exposure-history diversity represented was limited by the small number of donors. Sampling was restricted to blood, and TCR repertoires in tissue are likely to differ from TCR repertoires in blood. Based on pairwise subsampling, the degree of clonotype sharing among donors was expected to be affected by sequencing depth. Even with the large sequencing depth, rarefaction of the sorted-subset datasets indicated that sequencing was incomplete. Higher generation probabilities were observed for clonotypes shared by all four sorted-subset donors than for non-shared clonotypes. Across four donors, about 5% of naive CD4, 3% to 4% of naive CD8, around 2.5% of memory CD4, and roughly 0.4% of memory CD8 clonotypes were shared. Naive subsets generally had larger estimated clonotype richness than memory subsets did.

CD8 naive samples consisted of CD45RO-negative cells that were positively selected for CCR7, yielding a CD45RA+CCR7+ population without TemRA cells. Donors were healthy HIV-negative adults with no recently reported acute infections or vaccinations. Only Caucasian adults living in Nashville, Tennessee, USA were represented among the donors. After blood collection by leukapheresis, PBMCs were isolated using Ficoll-Histopaque density gradient centrifugation and then cryopreserved in the vapor phase of liquid nitrogen. Analytical flow cytometry was used to check the purity and quantity of each magnetically sorted T cell population. From each sorted fraction, genomic DNA was isolated and quantified by UV absorbance on a Nanodrop 2000c. TCR CDR3 regions were amplified from genomic DNA by multiplex PCR using the deep immunoSEQ assay. For each cell subset, the extracted genomic DNA was distributed evenly across all wells of several immunoSEQ 96-well plates, and each plate served as one replicate. For sorted subsets, around 0.2 ug of genomic DNA, equivalent to 25,000 to 35,000 T cell genomes, went into each replicate PCR. The purified libraries were quantified using a Qubit 3.0 fluorometer, sized with a Bioanalyzer 2100, and then quantified again using the KAPA Library Quantification kit. Every immunoSEQ 96-well plate was sequenced on a dedicated single-read 150-cycle Illumina NextSeq 550 flow cell. In the original analysis: Because only junctional sequences without quality scores were contained in the immunoSEQ output, filtering matching that applied to full-length reads could not be performed. To assign V/J genes and CDR3, sequences were annotated using PyIR, a Python wrapper for IgBLAST v1.9, with IMGT germline references. Reads were filtered out if the reads had weak V/J assignments (E-value above 1e-6), no CDR3, stop codons, out-of-frame junctions, or ambiguous translated residues. V3J clonotypes were defined by identical inferred V gene, J gene, and CDR3 amino acid sequence. Percentage overlap between repertoires was computed as shared unique clonotypes divided by the size of the smaller repertoire. Three approaches were used to assess repertoire richness: RTK rarefaction, the Chao1 estimator, and Recon v2.1 estimates of unobserved clonotypes. Generation probabilities were computed with OLGA for all TCRbeta clonotypes obtained by the gDNA method from several donors. TCRdb stores this immuneACCESS table with in-frame sequences only. Part of the clones is absent; in the studies checked, under half of the shortfall reflects unresolved V genes, and no reason is known for the rest. Clone size and the V and J calls come from that table; the DNA yielded D and trimming. Counted in this sample were about 680,000 clones; roughly nine tenths of them appeared once. The ten top clones hold more than 20% of the sample.

The sequencing sample was made of naive CD8+ T cells sorted from blood. The sample's cell subset or site label, in plain terms: CD45RA+CCR7+. This clonotype originated in a man aged 30 to 45 in good health. The V gene is TRBV25-1 and the J gene is TRBJ2-1; 7 of the junction bases match TRBD2. The DNA is as follows: TGTGCCAGCACCTCAGTGAGGGAGGGCTTCTGGAATCTTGAGCAGTTCTTC. Its protein product is CASTSVREGFWNLEQFF.